This T cell receptor (beta chain) was found in a study of Graves' ophthalmopathy and Graves' hyperthyroidism. Study-wide results and limits: Blood shared most expanded thyroid clonotypes above 0.001 frequency.

This clonotype was picked up a small number of times. What it binds is not known. Ophthalmopathy cases showed moderate-to-severe activity, scoring CAS ≥3 and NOSPECS ≥4, with duration under 3 months. The CDR3 sequence is 14 residues long. Germline V gene data show CDR1 as LNHDA and CDR2 as SQIVND (reference sequence). Deletions cut 11 bases from V and 4 bases from J, with 20 bases between. RNA transcripts were the template, and TCR beta CDR3 regions were amplified from them. The first-round RT-PCR employed HTBI primers together with the Qiagen OneStep RT-PCR kit. A multiplex PCR was then performed as the second round. TCRdb reprocessed the multiplex PCR reads via MiXCR and lists one record per CDR3 protein. The profile shows about 700,000 distinct CDR3 sequences, 35% to 50% of them singletons.

The chain has TRBV19 and TRBJ1-1, with D possibly matching TRBD1 (5 bases). Sequencing used peripheral blood. The clonotype originates from an adult man with Graves' ophthalmopathy. CDR3 sequence: CAWSAGRAGTEAFF. Here the CDR3 DNA reads TGTGCCTGGAGTGCGGGGCGGGCGGGCACTGAAGCTTTCTTT.